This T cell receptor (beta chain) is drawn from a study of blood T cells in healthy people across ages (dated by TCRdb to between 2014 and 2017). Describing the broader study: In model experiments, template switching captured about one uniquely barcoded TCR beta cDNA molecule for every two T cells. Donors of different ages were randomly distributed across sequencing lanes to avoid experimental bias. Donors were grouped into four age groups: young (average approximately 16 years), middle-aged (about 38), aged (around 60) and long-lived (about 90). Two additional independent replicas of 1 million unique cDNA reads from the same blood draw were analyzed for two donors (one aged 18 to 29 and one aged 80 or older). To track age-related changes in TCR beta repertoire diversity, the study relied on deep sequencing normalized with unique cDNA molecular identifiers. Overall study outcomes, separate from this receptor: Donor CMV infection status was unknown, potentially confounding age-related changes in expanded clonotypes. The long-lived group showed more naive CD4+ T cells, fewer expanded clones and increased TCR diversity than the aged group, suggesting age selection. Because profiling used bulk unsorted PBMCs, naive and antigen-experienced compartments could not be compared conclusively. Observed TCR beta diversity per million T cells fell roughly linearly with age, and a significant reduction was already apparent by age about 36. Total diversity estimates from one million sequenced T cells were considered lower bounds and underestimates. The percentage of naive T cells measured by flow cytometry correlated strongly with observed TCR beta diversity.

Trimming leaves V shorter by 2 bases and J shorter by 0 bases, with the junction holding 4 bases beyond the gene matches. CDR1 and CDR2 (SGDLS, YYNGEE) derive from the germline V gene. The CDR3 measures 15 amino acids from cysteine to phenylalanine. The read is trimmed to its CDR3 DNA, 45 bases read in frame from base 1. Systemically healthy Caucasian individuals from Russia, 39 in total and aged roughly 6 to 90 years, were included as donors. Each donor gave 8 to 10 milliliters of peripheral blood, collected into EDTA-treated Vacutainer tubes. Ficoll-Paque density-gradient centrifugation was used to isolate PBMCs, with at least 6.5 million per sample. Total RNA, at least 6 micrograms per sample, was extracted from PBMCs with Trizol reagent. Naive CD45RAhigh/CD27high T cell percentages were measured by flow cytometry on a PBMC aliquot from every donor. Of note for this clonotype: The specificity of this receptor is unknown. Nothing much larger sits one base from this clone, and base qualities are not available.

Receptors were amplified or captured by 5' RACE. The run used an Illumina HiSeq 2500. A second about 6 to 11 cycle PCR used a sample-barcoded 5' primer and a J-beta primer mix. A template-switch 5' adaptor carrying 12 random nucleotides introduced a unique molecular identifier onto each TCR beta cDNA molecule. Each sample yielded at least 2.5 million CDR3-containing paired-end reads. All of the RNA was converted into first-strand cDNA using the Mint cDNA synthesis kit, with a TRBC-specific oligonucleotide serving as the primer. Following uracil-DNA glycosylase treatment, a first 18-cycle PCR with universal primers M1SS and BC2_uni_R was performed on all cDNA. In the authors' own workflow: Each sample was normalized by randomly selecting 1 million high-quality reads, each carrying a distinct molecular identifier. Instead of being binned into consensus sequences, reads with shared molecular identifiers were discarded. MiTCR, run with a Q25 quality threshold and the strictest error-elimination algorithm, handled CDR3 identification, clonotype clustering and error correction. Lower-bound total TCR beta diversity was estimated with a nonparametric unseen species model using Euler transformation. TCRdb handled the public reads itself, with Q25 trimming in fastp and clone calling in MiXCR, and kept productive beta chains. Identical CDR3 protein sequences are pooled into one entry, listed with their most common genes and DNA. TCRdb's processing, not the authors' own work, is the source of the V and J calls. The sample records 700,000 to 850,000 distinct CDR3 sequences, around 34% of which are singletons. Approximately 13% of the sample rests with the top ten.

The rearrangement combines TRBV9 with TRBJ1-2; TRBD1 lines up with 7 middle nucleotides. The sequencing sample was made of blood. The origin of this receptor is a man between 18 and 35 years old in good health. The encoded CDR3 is CASSVNQGANYGYTF. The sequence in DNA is TGTGCCAGCAGCGTGAATCAGGGGGCTAACTATGGCTACACCTTC.